Shown below are 12 T cell receptor beta chains from a single sample sequenced in a study of T cell changes during pregnancy in multiple sclerosis. Assay used: immunoSEQ multiplex PCR; TCRdb lists only in-frame clones, some missing. Of some 90,000 clones in the sample, roughly 91% were seen once. The sequenced sample was peripheral blood, obtained after pregnancy. Receptor source: a female donor in good health, enrolled as a control in a pregnancy study.

This clone occurred a few times. This chain links TRBV5-1 with TRBJ1-2; tentative D call: TRBD1 (5 bases). The V gene's germline CDR1 is SGHRS and CDR2 YFSETQ. The CDR3 is 14 residues long. Trimming removed 7 bases at V and 3 bases at J, with 16 bases between. The CDR3 coding sequence is TGCGCCAGCGGTTACAGGTCCCTCGACTATGGCTACACCTTC. Protein: CASGYRSLDYGYTF.

The J gene is TRBJ1-5, the V gene TRBV6-5; the D is unclear. The germline V gene encodes CDR1 MNHEY and CDR2 SVGAGI. The CDR3 contains 14 residues. The V gene lost 3 bases and the J gene lost 3 bases, with 9 bases spanning the gap. This CDR3 is CASSYSQPNQPQHF. DNA for the CDR3: TGTGCCAGCAGTTATTCACAGCCCAATCAGCCCCAGCATTTT.

This clone was recorded only once. The CDR3 protein is CASRIQGADYGYTF. The CDR3 coding sequence is TGTGCCAGCAGAATCCAGGGGGCAGACTATGGCTACACCTTC. The chain is built from TRBV13 and TRBJ1-2, with 8 bases identical to TRBD1. This CDR3 spans 14 amino acids. Trimming removed 6 bases from V and 3 bases from J; junction bases left unmatched: 6. The germline CDR1 and CDR2 sequences are PRHDT and FYEKMQ (reference sequence).

This chain links TRBV9 with TRBJ2-1; 7 nucleotides align to TRBD2. Germline V gene data show CDR1 as SGDLS and CDR2 as YYNGEE. The CDR3 contains 13 residues. The V and J ends lost 3 bases and 4 bases, in that order; junction bases with no gene match: 1. CDR3 protein: CASSGGGYNEQFF. CDR3 DNA sequence: TGTGCCAGCAGCGGGGGGGGGTACAATGAGCAGTTCTTC.

This chain joins TRBV7-2 and TRBJ2-7; 7 bases line up with TRBD1. Germline trimming cut 3 bases from V and 3 bases from J; bases unmatched to any gene: 2. This CDR3 region has 13 residues. Germline CDR1 SGHTA, CDR2 FQGNSA. CDR3 residues: CASSFPGGYEQYF. In nucleotides, the CDR3 is TGTGCCAGCAGCTTTCCAGGGGGCTACGAGCAGTACTTC.

The chain carries TRBV11-2 and TRBJ1-2, with a possible D match to TRBD1 (6 bases). Germline V gives CDR1 SGHAT, CDR2 FQNNGV. Trimming took off 3 bases at V and 2 bases at J, with 13 bases between the two ends. CDR3 size: 15 residues. CDR3 coding DNA: TGTGCCAGCAGCTTCACAGGGATGGGAAACTATGGCTACACCTTC. Translated: CASSFTGMGNYGYTF.

The gene calls are TRBV29-1 and TRBJ2-5; D perhaps matches TRBD2 (5 bases). The CDR3 covers 15 residues. Germline V gene sequence: CDR1 SQVTM, CDR2 ANQGSEA. V was trimmed by 1 base and J by 2 bases, leaving 14 bases between them. CDR3 in DNA: TGCAGCGTTGAAGGCGGGTGGGCAGCACAAGAGACCCAGTACTTC. It codes for CSVEGGWAAQETQYF.

V gene TRBV7-9 combines with J gene TRBJ1-1; D ambiguous. Trimming stripped 1 base from V and 0 bases from J, with 3 bases between. This CDR3 has 13 amino acids. CDR1 and CDR2 from the germline V gene are SEHNR and FQNEAQ (reference sequence). The CDR3, as DNA: TGTGCCAGCAGCTTAGTATTGAACACTGAAGCTTTCTTT. It is translated as CASSLVLNTEAFF.

The chain links TRBV19 to TRBJ1-4; D gene uncertain. This CDR3 comprises 14 residues. The ends were cut back, 5 bases at V and 7 bases at J, with 14 bases in the middle. Germline CDR1 LNHDA, CDR2 SQIVND (reference sequence). CDR3 in DNA: TGTGCCAGTAGTCCCACATCGGGAGGTGAAAAACTGTTTTTT. Its translation is CASSPTSGGEKLFF.

The rearrangement joins TRBV9 to TRBJ2-2, with TRBD2 matching 10 bases. Germline V CDR1 and CDR2: SGDLS, YYNGEE. V gave up 9 bases and J gave up 0 bases; unmatched junction bases: 5. This CDR3 is built from 15 residues. CDR3 loop: CATGTSDANTGELFF. DNA for the CDR3: TGTGCCACTGGGACTAGCGACGCGAACACCGGGGAGCTGTTTTTT.

This sequence joins TRBV5-5 and TRBJ1-2; 12 positions match TRBD1. This CDR3 is 16 amino acids long. V lost 0 bases and J lost 3; bases outside the gene matches: 3. Germline CDR1 and CDR2: SGHKS and YYEKEE (reference sequence). CDR3 sequence: CASSLDGTGGYYGYTF. The CDR3 nucleotides are TGTGCCAGCAGCTTGGATGGGACAGGGGGCTACTATGGCTACACCTTC.

This chain connects TRBV18 to TRBJ2-5; D is perhaps TRBD1 (6 bases). Per the germline V gene, CDR1 is KGHSH and CDR2 is LQKENI. The CDR3 totals 13 residues. Deletions cut 5 bases from V and 2 bases from J, with 9 bases between. CDR3 sequence reads: CASSSGQQETQYF. CDR3 coding DNA: TGTGCCAGCTCATCAGGACAGCAAGAGACCCAGTACTTC.